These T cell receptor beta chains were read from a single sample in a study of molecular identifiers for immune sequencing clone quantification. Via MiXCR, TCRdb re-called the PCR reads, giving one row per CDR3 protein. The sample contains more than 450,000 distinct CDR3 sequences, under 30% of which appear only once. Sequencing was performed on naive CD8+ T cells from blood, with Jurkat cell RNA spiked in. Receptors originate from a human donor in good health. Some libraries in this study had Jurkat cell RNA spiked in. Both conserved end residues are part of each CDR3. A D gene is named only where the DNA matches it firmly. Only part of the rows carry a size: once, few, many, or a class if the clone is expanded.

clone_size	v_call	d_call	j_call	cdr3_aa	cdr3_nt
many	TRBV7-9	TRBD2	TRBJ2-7	CASSPTSGRTYEQYF	TGCGCCAGCAGCCCAACTAGCGGGAGGACCTACGAGCAGTACTTC
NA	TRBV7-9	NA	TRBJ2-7	CASTQIGAGKNYEQYF	TGTGCCAGCACCCAAATTGGGGCCGGGAAAAACTACGAGCAGTACTTC
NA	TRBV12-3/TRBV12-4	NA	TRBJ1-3	CASSSPGPISGNTIYF	TGTGCCAGCAGTTCACCGGGACCGATCTCTGGAAACACCATATATTTT
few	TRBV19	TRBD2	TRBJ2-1	CASSIQAGVYNEQFF	TGTGCCAGTAGTATACAAGCGGGAGTGTACAATGAGCAGTTCTTC
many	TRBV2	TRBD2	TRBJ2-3	CASSQEAGVSDTQYF	TGTGCCAGCAGTCAGGAAGCGGGAGTTTCAGATACGCAGTATTTT
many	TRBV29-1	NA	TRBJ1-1	CSVRQGNTEAFF	TGCAGCGTTCGGCAGGGAAACACTGAAGCTTTCTTT
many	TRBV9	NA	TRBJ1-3	CASSEVSGNTIYF	TGTGCCAGCAGCGAGGTCTCTGGAAACACCATATATTTT
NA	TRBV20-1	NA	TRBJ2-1	CSARETDLNYNEQFF	TGCAGTGCTAGAGAAACTGACTTGAACTACAATGAGCAGTTCTTC
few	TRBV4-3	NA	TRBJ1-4	CASSRNGITDPNEKLFF	TGCGCCAGCAGCCGAAATGGTATAACCGACCCTAATGAAAAACTGTTTTTT
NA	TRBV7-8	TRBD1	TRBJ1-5	CASSLLRGPNNQPQHF	TGTGCCAGCAGCTTACTAAGGGGGCCTAACAATCAGCCCCAGCATTTT
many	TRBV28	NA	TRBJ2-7	CASSLGGVEEQYF	TGTGCCAGCAGTTTAGGAGGGGTTGAGGAGCAGTACTTC